A single sample is the source of the 17 T cell receptor beta chains below, sequenced in a study of vaccination effects on CD4 cells after COVID-19. TCRdb keeps only in-frame clones here, not all; method: immunoSEQ multiplex PCR. The sample holds around 56,000 clones; about 83% are singletons and the top ten take under 3.5%. Antigen specificity for these receptors is unknown. Subsequent to 10 days of culture, CD4+ T cells were isolated. Here the sequenced sample was CD4+ T cells from PBMCs cultured without peptide, taken before COVID-19 vaccination. The receptors come from a human donor who received a COVID-19 vaccine.

The gene calls are TRBV9 and TRBJ2-7, with a possible D match to TRBD2 (7 bases). Trimming took 3 bases from V and 5 from J, leaving 18 bases between them. This CDR3 has 15 amino acids. Germline V lookup: CDR1 SGDLS, CDR2 YYNGEE. This CDR3 reads CASSGEGEVLHEQYV. As DNA, the CDR3 is TGTGCCAGCAGCGGGGAGGGGGAGGTTCTCCACGAGCAGTACGTC.

This chain uses TRBV5-1 with TRBJ1-2; 7 bases are shared with TRBD1. The ends lost 4 bases at V and 4 bases at J; junction bases unmatched: 7. CDR1 is SGHRS, CDR2 YFSETQ, per germline. This CDR3 contains 14 residues. The CDR3 nucleotides are TGCGCCAGCAGCCCGACTGACAGGGTCTATGGCTACACCTTC. As protein: CASSPTDRVYGYTF.

This CDR3 is CASANGDYGYTF. The CDR3 DNA reads TGTGCCAGCGCCAACGGAGATTATGGCTACACCTTC. This rearrangement joins TRBV12-3 or TRBV12-4 to TRBJ1-2; D is ambiguous. This CDR3 has 12 residues. V lost 8 bases and J lost 5, with 12 bases in between.

The chain is built from TRBV6-5 and TRBJ2-2; weak D call: TRBD2 (6 bases). The CDR3 runs 15 residues. Trimming shortened V by 9 bases and J by 4 bases, and 18 bases separated the two germline ends. Germline values: CDR1 MNHEY, CDR2 SVGAGI. The CDR3 DNA reads TGTGCCAGTCGGGTGGGGGGTGGGCGCACCGGGGAGCTGTTTTTT. Its translation is CASRVGGGRTGELFF.

This clone was detected only a few times. For the CDR3, the DNA is TGTGCCAGCAGCCAACGGACTAGCGGGAACACCGGGGAGCTGTTTTTT. Amino acids: CASSQRTSGNTGELFF. The chain links TRBV7-2 to TRBJ2-2; 10 positions match TRBD2. V lost 5 bases to trimming and J lost 1 base; unmatched junction nucleotides: 4. The CDR3 has 16 amino acids. Germline V gives CDR1 SGHTA, CDR2 FQGNSA.

The chain is built from TRBV24-1 and TRBJ2-3; D remains unclear. The CDR3 covers 16 residues. The germline V and J ends were trimmed by 4 bases and 3 bases, with 16 bases remaining between them. CDR1 KGHDR and CDR2 SFDVKD come from the germline V gene. This chain's CDR3 is CATSDRKRDLTDTQYF. In nucleotides, the CDR3 is TGTGCCACCAGTGACCGGAAAAGGGATCTGACAGATACGCAGTATTTT.

The DNA for the CDR3 is TGTGCCAGCAGTAATCATCAGGAGGACGGTGGCTACACCTTC. Its protein product is CASSNHQEDGGYTF. This sequence joins TRBV6-5 and TRBJ1-2; D not resolved. V was pared by 5 bases and J by 7 bases, with 17 bases between. This CDR3 has 14 amino acids. Germline V gives CDR1 MNHEY, CDR2 SVGAGI.

The chain is built from TRBV5-4 and TRBJ2-5; the match to TRBD2 covers 11 bases. The CDR3 sequence is 15 residues long. After removal of 4 bases from V and 4 bases from J, the junction contained 6 bases not matched to a gene. Germline assignment: CDR1 SGHNT and CDR2 YYREEE (reference sequence). The CDR3 region has the DNA TGTGCCAGCAGCCGTAGCGGGGGGGGTGGAGAGACCCAGTACTTC. Protein product: CASSRSGGGGETQYF.

The V and J genes are TRBV6-6 and TRBJ1-2; D call uncertain. The CDR3 spans 12 residues. V shed 2 bases and J shed 3 bases, with 4 bases lying between them. Germline values: CDR1 MNHNY, CDR2 SVGAGI (reference sequence). This chain's CDR3 is CASSYPDYGYTF. DNA for the CDR3: TGTGCCAGCAGTTACCCGGACTATGGCTACACCTTC.

The chain joins TRBV5-1 to TRBJ2-3; tentatively, D is TRBD2 (5 bases). Germline V lookup: CDR1 SGHRS, CDR2 YFSETQ. The ends were cut back, 4 bases at V and 0 bases at J, with 18 bases in the middle. The CDR3 covers 17 residues. The CDR3 reads CASSRFLGRGSTDTQYF. For the CDR3, the DNA is TGCGCCAGCAGCCGATTTCTCGGACGGGGTAGCACAGATACGCAGTATTTT.

Points on this clone: Other DNA sequences in the same sample also yield this CDR3. The chain recombines TRBV23-1 with TRBJ1-2; maybe TRBD1 (5 bases). TRBV23-1 is classed as an ORF, of uncertain function. V was pared by 6 bases and J by 8 bases, with 13 bases between. CDR3 length: 12 residues. CDR3 amino acids: CASRRGAGGYTF. CDR3 bases: TGCGCCAGCAGGAGGGGTGCAGGAGGCTACACCTTC.

The chain has TRBV9 and TRBJ2-3; D gene unclear. The CDR3 length is 14 residues. Germline CDR1 is SGDLS and CDR2 is YYNGEE. V was trimmed by 2 bases and J by 2 bases, leaving 9 bases between them. CDR3 in amino acids: CASSVGTNTDTQYF. DNA for the CDR3: TGTGCCAGCAGCGTGGGTACTAACACAGATACGCAGTATTTT.

The chain is built from TRBV5-6 and TRBJ2-1; 10 nucleotides line up with TRBD1. Germline V gene lookup returns CDR1 SGHDT and CDR2 YYEEEE. This CDR3 is built from 15 residues. J lost 8 bases, V lost 5 bases, and 10 bases had no gene match. CDR3 residues: CASRMGTGDSYEQFF. CDR3 nucleotides: TGTGCCAGCAGGATGGGGACAGGGGATAGCTATGAGCAGTTCTTC.

This chain joins TRBV6-5 and TRBJ2-7; 7 bases are shared with TRBD1. This CDR3 spans 15 amino acids. V trimming: 5 bases; J trimming: 2 bases; junction bases outside the gene matches: 9. The germline V gene encodes CDR1 MNHEY and CDR2 SVGAGI. This chain's CDR3 is CASSRNRGQTYEQYV. For the CDR3, the DNA is TGTGCCAGCAGTAGAAACAGGGGACAAACCTACGAGCAGTACGTC.

The rearrangement uses TRBV19 and TRBJ1-1, with D tentatively TRBD1 (5 bases). CDR1 is LNHDA and CDR2 is SQIVND in the germline V gene (reference sequence). This CDR3 is 14 amino acids long. Trimming cost V 3 bases and J 1 base, with 9 bases left between them. CDR3 nucleotides: TGTGCCAGTAGTATCGAGGGGAGGAACACTGAAGCTTTCTTT. Its protein product is CASSIEGRNTEAFF. Together with reference TRBV19 and TRBJ1-1, the CDR3 gives the full variable domain: DGGITQSPKYLFRKEGQNVTLSCEQNLNHDAMYWYRQDPGQGLRLIYYSQIVNDFQKGDIAEGYSVSREKKESFPLTVTSAQKNPTAFYLCASSIEGRNTEAFFGQGTRLTVV.

This chain connects TRBV6-5 to TRBJ2-5, with 8 bases matching TRBD1. Germline trimming cut 4 bases from V and 2 bases from J; bases unmatched to any gene: 6. The CDR3 covers 15 residues. Germline V gene sequence: CDR1 MNHEY, CDR2 SVGAGI. The CDR3 sequence is CASSSRDRHQETQYF. The CDR3 bases are TGTGCCAGCAGTTCTCGGGACAGGCATCAAGAGACCCAGTACTTC.

The chain recombines TRBV6-5 with TRBJ2-1; D tentatively fits TRBD1 or TRBD2 (5 bases each). CDR1 and CDR2 from the germline V gene are MNHEY and SVGAGI. This CDR3 is 13 amino acids long. Trimming pared 4 bases from V and 6 bases from J, leaving 10 bases between. CDR3: CASSSSGGNEQFF. CDR3 bases: TGTGCCAGCAGTTCCAGTGGGGGCAATGAGCAGTTCTTC.